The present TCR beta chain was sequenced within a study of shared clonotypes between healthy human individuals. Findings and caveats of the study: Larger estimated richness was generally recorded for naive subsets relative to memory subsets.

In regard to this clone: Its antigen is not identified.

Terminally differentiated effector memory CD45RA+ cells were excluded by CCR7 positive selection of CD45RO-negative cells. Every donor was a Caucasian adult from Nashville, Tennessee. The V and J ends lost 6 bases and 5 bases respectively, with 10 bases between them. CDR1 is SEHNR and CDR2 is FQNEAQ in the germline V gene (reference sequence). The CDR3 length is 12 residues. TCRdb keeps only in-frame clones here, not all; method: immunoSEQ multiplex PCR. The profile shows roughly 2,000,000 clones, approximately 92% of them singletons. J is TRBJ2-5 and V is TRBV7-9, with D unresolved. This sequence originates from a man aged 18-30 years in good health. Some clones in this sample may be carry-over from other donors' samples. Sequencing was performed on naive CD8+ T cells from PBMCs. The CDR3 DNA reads TGTGCCAGCAGAGAGCTCGGGGAGACCCAGTACTTC. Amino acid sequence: CASRELGETQYF.